Each of the 7 T cell receptor beta chains below was sequenced from the same sample in a study of cytomegalovirus exposure and HLA in healthy donors. 13 Jbeta primers and 60 Vbeta primers were used for the PCR. TCRdb's table, derived via immunoSEQ multiplex PCR, lists solely in-frame clones and lacks some. The sample has 150,000 to 190,000 clones, about 68% seen once; the top ten hold 1.3% to 1.5%. Sequencing was carried out using PBMCs. All receptors come from a man aged 18 to 30 in good health and CMV-seronegative.

This clone was observed a handful of times. The chain couples TRBV28 to TRBJ1-2; TRBD1 might be the D (6 bases). Per germline, CDR1 MDHEN and CDR2 SYDVKM. Trimming shortened V by 6 bases and J by 6 bases, and 17 bases separated the two germline ends. The CDR3 extends over 14 amino acids. The CDR3 protein is CASRAAGDLHGYTF. The CDR3 region has the DNA TGTGCCAGCAGGGCCGCAGGGGATCTTCATGGCTACACCTTC.

V and J are TRBV30 and TRBJ1-1; D is undetermined. CDR1 and CDR2 from the germline V gene are GTSNPN and SVGIG (reference sequence). The CDR3 extends over 11 amino acids. V was shortened by 4 bases and J by 5 bases, with 8 bases between the two germline ends. The CDR3, as DNA: TGTGCCTGGACCGAGAGAACTGAAGCTTTCTTT. Its translation is CAWTERTEAFF. Full variable domain (missing parts from reference TRBV30 and TRBJ1-1): SQTIHQWPATLVQPVGSPLSLECTVEGTSNPNLYWYRQAAGRGLQLLFYSVGIGQISSEVPQNLSASRPQDRQFILSSKKLLLSDSGFYLCAWTERTEAFFGQGTRLTVV.

This sequence joins TRBV20-1 and TRBJ1-2; TRBD1 matches 7 bases. The CDR3 is made up of 11 amino acids. In germline, CDR1 is DFQATT, CDR2 SNEGSKA (reference sequence). J was trimmed by 8 bases and V by 0 bases; bases with no gene match: 0. This CDR3 is CSAREGGGYTF. Here the CDR3 DNA reads TGCAGTGCTAGAGAAGGGGGCGGCTACACCTTC.

V is TRBV7-9 and J is TRBJ2-3; the match to TRBD1 covers 8 bases. The CDR3 length is 17 residues. The germline V gene has CDR1 SEHNR and CDR2 FQNEAQ (reference sequence). V shed 2 bases, J shed 4 bases, and the junction held 11 bases outside the gene matches. CDR3 DNA: TGTGCCAGCAGCTTAATCTCCAGGACAGGGACTCCAGATACGCAGTATTTT. Translating gives CASSLISRTGTPDTQYF.

This clone is a singleton in its sample. This rearrangement joins TRBV18 to TRBJ2-1, with unresolved D. Germline loops: CDR1 KGHSH, CDR2 LQKENI. The CDR3 length is 13 residues. V lost 1 base to trimming and J lost 4 bases, with 5 bases between them. CDR3 in amino acids: CASSPLRYNEQFF. The CDR3 nucleotides read TGTGCCAGCTCACCACTGAGGTACAATGAGCAGTTCTTC.

The V and J genes are TRBV4-1 and TRBJ2-1; D is possibly TRBD1 (6 bases). Germline assignment: CDR1 MGHRA and CDR2 YSYEKL. V lost 4 bases, J lost 8 bases, and 18 bases lay in between. The CDR3 runs to 15 residues. CDR3 residues: CASSLWGLSVDEQFF. DNA for the CDR3: TGCGCCAGCAGCCTTTGGGGGCTTAGCGTCGATGAGCAGTTCTTC.

The chain recombines TRBV4-3 with TRBJ2-7; 9 bases agree with TRBD2. This CDR3 is 16 amino acids long. In germline, CDR1 is LGHNA, CDR2 YSLEER. V trimming: 0 bases; J trimming: 9 bases; junction bases outside the gene matches: 12. Here the CDR3 reads CASSQDRASGIEGQYF. In DNA form, the CDR3 reads TGCGCCAGCAGCCAAGATAGGGCTAGCGGGATAGAGGGGCAGTACTTC.